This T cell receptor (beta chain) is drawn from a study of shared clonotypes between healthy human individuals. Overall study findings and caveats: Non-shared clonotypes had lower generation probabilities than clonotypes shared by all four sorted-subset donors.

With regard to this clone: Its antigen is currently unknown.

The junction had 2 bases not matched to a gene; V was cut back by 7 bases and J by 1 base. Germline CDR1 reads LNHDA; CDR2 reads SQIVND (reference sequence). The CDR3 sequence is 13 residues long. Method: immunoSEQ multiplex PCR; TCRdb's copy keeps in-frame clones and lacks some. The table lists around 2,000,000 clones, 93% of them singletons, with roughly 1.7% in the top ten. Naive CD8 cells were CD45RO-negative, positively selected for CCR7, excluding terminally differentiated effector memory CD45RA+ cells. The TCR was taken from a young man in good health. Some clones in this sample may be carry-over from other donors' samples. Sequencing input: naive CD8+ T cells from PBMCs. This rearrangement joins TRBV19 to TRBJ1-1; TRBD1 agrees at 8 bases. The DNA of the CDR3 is TGTGCCAGTATTGGGACAGGGAACACTGAAGCTTTCTTT. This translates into CASIGTGNTEAFF.